This T cell receptor (beta chain) was documented in a study of T-cell reconstitution after alpha-beta-depleted transplantation in children. Using unique molecular identifiers, the investigators prepared the TCRbeta library. One entry per CDR3 protein results from TCRdb running MiXCR on the PCR reads. The sample has roughly 500,000 distinct CDR3 sequences; around 12% are singletons. This clonotype appeared many times. The CDR3 spans 17 residues. V was clipped by 4 bases and J by 8 bases; unmatched bases: 13. Germline V gene sequence: CDR1 SGHDT, CDR2 YYEEEE. The sequencing here drew on PBMCs from the stem cell graft donor, taken from the stem cell graft. This TCR came from a human donor who donated a stem cell graft to a child with combined immunodeficiency. The gene calls are TRBV5-6 and TRBJ2-1; 12 nucleotides line up with TRBD2. The CDR3 DNA is TGTGCCAGCAGCCGTTACTGGGGGACTAGCGGGCTGGATGAGCAGTTCTTC. It specifies CASSRYWGTSGLDEQFF.